This TCR beta chain derives from a study of blood T cell repertoires in COVID-19. Profiling relied on immunoSEQ multiplex PCR, and the TCRdb table lists in-frame clones only, not all of them. The sample lists 140,000 to 150,000 clones; around nine tenths were seen once. The sequence came from a human donor in a cohort sampled during active COVID-19. Sequences were obtained from peripheral blood.

The chain's CDR3 is CASSPRSGQGSEQFF. The CDR3 nucleotides read TGTGCCAGCAGCCCAAGATCGGGACAGGGGAGTGAGCAGTTCTTC. J is TRBJ2-1 and V is TRBV11-2; TRBD1 matches 10 bases. V lost 5 bases and J lost 9; bases outside the gene matches: 10. Germline V lookup: CDR1 SGHAT, CDR2 FQNNGV. This CDR3 spans 15 amino acids.